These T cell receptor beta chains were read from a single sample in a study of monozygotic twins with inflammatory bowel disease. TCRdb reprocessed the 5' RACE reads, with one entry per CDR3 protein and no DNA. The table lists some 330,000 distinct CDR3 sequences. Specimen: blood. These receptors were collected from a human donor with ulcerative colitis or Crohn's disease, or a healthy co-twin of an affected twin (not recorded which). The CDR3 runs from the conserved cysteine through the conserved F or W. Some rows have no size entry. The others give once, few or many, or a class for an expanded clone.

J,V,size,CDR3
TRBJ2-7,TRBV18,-,CASSPTSSEQYF
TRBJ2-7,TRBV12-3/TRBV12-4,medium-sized,CASSLGSSSHEQYF
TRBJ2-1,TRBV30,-,CAWTKDYGNNEQFF
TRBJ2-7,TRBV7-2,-,CASSLAGGNYEQYF
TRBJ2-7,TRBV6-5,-,CASSYSRRTGSEQYF
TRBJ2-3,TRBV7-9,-,CASSLEGGQPRAQYF
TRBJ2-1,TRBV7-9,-,CASSGSIAGGYNEQFF
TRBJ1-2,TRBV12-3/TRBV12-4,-,CASSQVKNGVGGYTF
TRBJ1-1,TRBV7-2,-,CASSLKVDTEAFF
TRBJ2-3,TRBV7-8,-,CASSFAQLDTQYF
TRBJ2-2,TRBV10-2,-,CASRSGSYTGELFF
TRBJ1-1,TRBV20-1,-,CSAREGGPTEAFF
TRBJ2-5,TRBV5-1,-,CASRLAEKETQYF
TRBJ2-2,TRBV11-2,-,CASSLSWTGNTGELFF
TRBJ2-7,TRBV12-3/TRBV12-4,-,CASSLMGQGYEQYF
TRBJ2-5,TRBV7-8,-,CASSLVSRETQYF
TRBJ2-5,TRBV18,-,CASSPLTSGTQETQYF
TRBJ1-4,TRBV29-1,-,CSAYGQGEKLFF
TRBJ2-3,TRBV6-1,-,CASSPGRGTLKADTQYF
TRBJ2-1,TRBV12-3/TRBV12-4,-,CASSSERGAYNEQFF
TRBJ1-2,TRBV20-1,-,CSVPPGGKNYGYTF
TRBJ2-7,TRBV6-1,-,CASRETGSAAGEQYF
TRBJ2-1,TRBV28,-,CASSFIARLKNNEQFF
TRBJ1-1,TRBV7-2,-,CASSPQGGSTEAFF
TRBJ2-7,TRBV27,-,CASSHGGRVGEQYF
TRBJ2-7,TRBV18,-,CASSPLGTDNYEQYF
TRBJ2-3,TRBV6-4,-,CASSIELAGSTDTQYF
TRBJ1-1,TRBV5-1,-,CASSPFPSGIAAFF
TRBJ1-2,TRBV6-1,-,CASSRMTGGNYGYTF
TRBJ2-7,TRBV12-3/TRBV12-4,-,CASSLFGTPYEQYF
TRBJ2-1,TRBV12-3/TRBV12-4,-,CASSFPRTSGSIYNEQFF
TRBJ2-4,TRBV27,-,CASSRGDLKNIQYF
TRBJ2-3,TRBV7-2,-,CASSLALRGKGADTQYF